This T cell receptor beta chain was found in a study of siplizumab effects on memory and regulatory T cells. Regarding the study as a whole: Siplizumab gave mappable alloreactive CD4+ clones an average Treg-derived fraction of about 70%, against roughly 29% in controls. Siplizumab, the agent tested, significantly reduced alloreactive sequences traceable to unstimulated CD4+ memory cells. A major contribution to the alloresponse seemed to be made by naive T cells, which seemed more diverse than memory cells. The majority of clones, roughly 80-95% of proliferating CD4+ or CD8+ clones, lacked an assignable naive or memory phenotype.

Remarks on this clone: Its antigen remains unknown.

V lost 5 bases, J lost 0 bases, and 3 bases stayed unmatched. Germline CDR1 is SNHLY and CDR2 is FYNNEI. The CDR3 runs to 15 residues. Profiled with immunoSEQ multiplex PCR; TCRdb holds only in-frame clones, not every one. In the table there are approximately 48,000 clones, over 85% of which are singletons. The receptor comes from a human donor in good health. The V call is TRBV2, the J call TRBJ2-7; the match to TRBD2 covers 11 bases. Sequenced input: CD8+ T cells sorted from blood. DNA of the CDR3: TGTGCCAGCAGTTTAACTAGCGGGAGCTCCTACGAGCAGTACTTC. It encodes CASSLTSGSSYEQYF. The whole variable domain, remainder taken from reference TRBV2 and TRBJ2-7, is EPEVTQTPSHQVTQMGQEVILRCVPISNHLYFYWYRQILGQKVEFLVSFYNNEISEKSEIFDDQFSVERPDGSNFTLKIRSTKLEDSAMYFCASSLTSGSSYEQYFGPGTRLTVT.